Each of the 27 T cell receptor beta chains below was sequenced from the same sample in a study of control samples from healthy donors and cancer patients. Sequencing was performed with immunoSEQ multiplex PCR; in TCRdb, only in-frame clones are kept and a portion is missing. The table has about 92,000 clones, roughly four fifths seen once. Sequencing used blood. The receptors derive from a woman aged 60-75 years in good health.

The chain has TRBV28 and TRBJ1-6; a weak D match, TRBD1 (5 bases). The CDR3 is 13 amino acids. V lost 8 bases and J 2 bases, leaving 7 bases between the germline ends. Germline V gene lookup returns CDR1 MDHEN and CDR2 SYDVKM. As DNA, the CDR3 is TGTGCCAGCGGGACGGCCTATAATTCACCCCTCCACTTT. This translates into CASGTAYNSPLHF.

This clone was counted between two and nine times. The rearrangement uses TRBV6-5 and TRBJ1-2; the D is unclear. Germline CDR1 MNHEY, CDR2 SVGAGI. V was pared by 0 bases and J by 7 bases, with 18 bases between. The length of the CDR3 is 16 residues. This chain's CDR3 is CASSYSPRQPWGGYTF. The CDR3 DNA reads TGTGCCAGCAGTTACTCTCCGCGGCAGCCTTGGGGTGGCTACACCTTC.

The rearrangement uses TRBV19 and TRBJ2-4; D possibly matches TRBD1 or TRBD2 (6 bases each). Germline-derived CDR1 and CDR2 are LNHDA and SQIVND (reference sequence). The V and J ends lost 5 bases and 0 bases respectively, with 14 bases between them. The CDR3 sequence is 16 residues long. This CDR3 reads CASSPGGTLAKNIQYF. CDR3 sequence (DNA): TGTGCCAGTAGTCCCGGGGGCACGCTAGCCAAAAACATTCAGTACTTC.

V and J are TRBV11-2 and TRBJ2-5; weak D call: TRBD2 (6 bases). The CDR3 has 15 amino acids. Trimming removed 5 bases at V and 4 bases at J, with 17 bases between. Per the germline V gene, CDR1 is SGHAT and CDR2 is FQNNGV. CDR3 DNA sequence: TGTGCCAGCAGCCCCACGGCGGGAATTGGAGAGACCCAGTACTTC. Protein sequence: CASSPTAGIGETQYF. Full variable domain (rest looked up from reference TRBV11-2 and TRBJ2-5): EAGVAQSPRYKIIEKRQSVAFWCNPISGHATLYWYQQILGQGPKLLIQFQNNGVVDDSQLPKDRFSAERLKGVDSTLKIQPAKLEDSAVYLCASSPTAGIGETQYFGPGTRLLVL.

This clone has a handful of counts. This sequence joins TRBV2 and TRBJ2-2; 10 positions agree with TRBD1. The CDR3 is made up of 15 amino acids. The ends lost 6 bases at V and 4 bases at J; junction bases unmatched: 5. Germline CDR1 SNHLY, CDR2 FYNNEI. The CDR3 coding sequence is TGTGCCAGCAGGCCGGGACAGGGGACCACCGGGGAGCTGTTTTTT. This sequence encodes CASRPGQGTTGELFF.

This CDR3 reads CASSEIVNTEAFF. The CDR3 DNA is TGTGCCAGCTCCGAAATAGTGAACACTGAAGCTTTCTTT. This chain connects TRBV18 to TRBJ1-1; no clear D. Trimming pared 6 bases from V and 0 bases from J, leaving 8 bases between. Germline V CDR1 and CDR2: KGHSH, LQKENI. This CDR3 is built from 13 residues.

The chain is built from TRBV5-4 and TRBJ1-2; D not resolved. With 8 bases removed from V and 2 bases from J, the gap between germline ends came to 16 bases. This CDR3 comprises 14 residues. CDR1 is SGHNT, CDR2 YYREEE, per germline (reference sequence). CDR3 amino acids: CASGPSGPNYGYTF. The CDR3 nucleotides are TGTGCCAGTGGTCCCAGCGGGCCGAACTATGGCTACACCTTC.

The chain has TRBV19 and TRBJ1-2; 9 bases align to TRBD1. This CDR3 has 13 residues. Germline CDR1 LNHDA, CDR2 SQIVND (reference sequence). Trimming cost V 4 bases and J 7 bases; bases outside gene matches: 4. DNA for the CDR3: TGTGCCAGTAGTACGGGACAGGGACTTGGCTACACCTTC. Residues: CASSTGQGLGYTF.

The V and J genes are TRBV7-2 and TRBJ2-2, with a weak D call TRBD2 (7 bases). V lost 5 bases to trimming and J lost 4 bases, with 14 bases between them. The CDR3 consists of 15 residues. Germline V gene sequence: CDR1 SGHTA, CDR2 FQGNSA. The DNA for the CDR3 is TGTGCCAGCAGCCACGGGGGGCTTGGCACCGGGGAGCTGTTTTTT. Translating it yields CASSHGGLGTGELFF.

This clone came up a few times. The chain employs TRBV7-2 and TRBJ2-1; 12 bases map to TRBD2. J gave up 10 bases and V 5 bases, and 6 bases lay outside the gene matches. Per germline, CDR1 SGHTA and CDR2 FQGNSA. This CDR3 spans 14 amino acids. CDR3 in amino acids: CASSGLAGRGEQFF. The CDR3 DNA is TGTGCCAGCAGCGGACTAGCGGGACGAGGCGAGCAGTTCTTC.

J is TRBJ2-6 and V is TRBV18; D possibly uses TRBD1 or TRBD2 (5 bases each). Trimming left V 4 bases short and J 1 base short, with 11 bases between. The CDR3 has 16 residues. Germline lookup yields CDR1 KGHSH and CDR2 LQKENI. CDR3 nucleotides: TGTGCCAGCTCACAGAGCGAGGGGTCTGGGGCCAACGTCCTGACTTTC. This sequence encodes CASSQSEGSGANVLTF. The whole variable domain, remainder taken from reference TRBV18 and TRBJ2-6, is NAGVMQNPRHLVRRRGQEARLRCSPMKGHSHVYWYRQLPEEGLKFMVYLQKENIIDESGMPKERFSAEFPKEGPSILRIQQVVRGDSAAYFCASSQSEGSGANVLTFGAGSRLTVL.

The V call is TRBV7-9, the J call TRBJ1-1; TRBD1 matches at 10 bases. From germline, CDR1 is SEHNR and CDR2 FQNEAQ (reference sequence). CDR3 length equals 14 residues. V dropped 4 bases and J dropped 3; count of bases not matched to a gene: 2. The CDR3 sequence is CASSWGQGYTEAFF. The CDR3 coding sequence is TGTGCCAGCAGCTGGGGACAGGGGTACACTGAAGCTTTCTTT.

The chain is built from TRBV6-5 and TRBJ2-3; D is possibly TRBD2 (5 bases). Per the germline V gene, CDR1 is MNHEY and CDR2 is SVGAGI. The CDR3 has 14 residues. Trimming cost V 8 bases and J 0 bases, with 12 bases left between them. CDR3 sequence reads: CASGLRESTDTQYF. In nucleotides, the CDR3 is TGTGCCAGCGGCCTGAGGGAGAGCACAGATACGCAGTATTTT.

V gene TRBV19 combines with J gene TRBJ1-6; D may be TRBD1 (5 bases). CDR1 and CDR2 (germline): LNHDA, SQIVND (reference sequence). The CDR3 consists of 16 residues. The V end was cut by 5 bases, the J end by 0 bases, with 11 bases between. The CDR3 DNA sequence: TGTGCCAGTAGTGGGGCGAAGAGCTCCTATAATTCACCCCTCCACTTT. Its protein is CASSGAKSSYNSPLHF.

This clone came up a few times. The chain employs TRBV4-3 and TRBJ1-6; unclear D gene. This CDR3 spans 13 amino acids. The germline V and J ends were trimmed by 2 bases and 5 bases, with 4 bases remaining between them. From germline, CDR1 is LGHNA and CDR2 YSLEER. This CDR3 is CASSQTDNSPLHF. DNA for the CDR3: TGCGCCAGCAGCCAAACAGATAATTCACCCCTCCACTTT.

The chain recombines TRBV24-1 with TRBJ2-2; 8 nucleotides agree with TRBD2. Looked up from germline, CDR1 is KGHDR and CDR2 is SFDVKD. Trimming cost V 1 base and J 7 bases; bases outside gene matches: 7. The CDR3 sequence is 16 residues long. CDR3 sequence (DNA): TGTGCCACCAGTGATTTCGGACCGGGGGGGGGCGGGGAGCTGTTTTTT. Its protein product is CATSDFGPGGGGELFF.

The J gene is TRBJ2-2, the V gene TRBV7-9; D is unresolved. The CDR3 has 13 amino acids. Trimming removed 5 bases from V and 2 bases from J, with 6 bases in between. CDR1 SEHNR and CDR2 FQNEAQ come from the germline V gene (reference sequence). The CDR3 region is CASSRYNTGELFF. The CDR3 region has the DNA TGTGCCAGCAGCCGCTATAACACCGGGGAGCTGTTTTTT.

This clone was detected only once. Here the CDR3 reads CASSRSAGETDTQYF. As DNA, the CDR3 is TGCGCCAGCTCTAGGTCGGCAGGGGAAACAGATACGCAGTATTTT. The chain joins TRBV10-1 to TRBJ2-3; a possible D gene is TRBD1 (6 bases). The germline CDR1 and CDR2 sequences are WNHNN and SYGVQD (reference sequence). V was pared by 8 bases and J by 3 bases, with 18 bases between. The CDR3 extends over 15 amino acids.

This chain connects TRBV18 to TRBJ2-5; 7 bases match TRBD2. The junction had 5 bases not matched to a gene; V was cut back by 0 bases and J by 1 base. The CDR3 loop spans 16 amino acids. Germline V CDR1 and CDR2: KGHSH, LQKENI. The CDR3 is CASSPPGGALQETQYF. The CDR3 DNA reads TGTGCCAGCTCACCACCGGGAGGGGCCCTCCAAGAGACCCAGTACTTC.

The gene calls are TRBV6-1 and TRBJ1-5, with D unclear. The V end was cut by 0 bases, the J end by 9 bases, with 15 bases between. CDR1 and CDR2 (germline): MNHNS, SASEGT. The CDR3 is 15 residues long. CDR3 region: CASSEALLVVGPQHF. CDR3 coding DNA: TGTGCCAGCAGTGAAGCGCTACTGGTTGTGGGGCCCCAGCATTTT.

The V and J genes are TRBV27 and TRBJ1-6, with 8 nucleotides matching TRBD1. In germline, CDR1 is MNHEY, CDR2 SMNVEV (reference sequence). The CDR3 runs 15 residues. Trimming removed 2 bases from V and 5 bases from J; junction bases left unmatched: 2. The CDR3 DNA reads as TGTGCCAGCAGTTTACAGGGACAGGATAATTCACCCCTCCACTTT. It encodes CASSLQGQDNSPLHF.

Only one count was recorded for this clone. CDR3 coding DNA: TGTGCCAGCAGTGACGCATTAGATTCGAGTGAGCAGTTCTTC. This translates into CASSDALDSSEQFF. The chain combines TRBV25-1 with TRBJ2-1; D not certain. CDR1 is MGHDK, CDR2 SYGVNS, per germline. V lost 3 bases and J 9 bases, leaving 15 bases between the germline ends. The CDR3 runs to 14 residues. Variable domain in full (rest from reference TRBV25-1 and TRBJ2-1): EADIYQTPRYLVIGTGKKITLECSQTMGHDKMYWYQQDPGMELHLIHYSYGVNSTEKGDLSSESTVSRIRTEHFPLTLESARPSHTSQYLCASSDALDSSEQFFGPGTRLTVL.

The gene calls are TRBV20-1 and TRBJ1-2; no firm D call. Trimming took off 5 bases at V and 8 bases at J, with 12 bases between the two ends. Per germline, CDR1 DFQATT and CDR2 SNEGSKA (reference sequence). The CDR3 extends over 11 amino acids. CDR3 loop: CSARAPYGYTF. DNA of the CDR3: TGCAGTGCTCGGGCCCCTTACGGCTACACCTTC.

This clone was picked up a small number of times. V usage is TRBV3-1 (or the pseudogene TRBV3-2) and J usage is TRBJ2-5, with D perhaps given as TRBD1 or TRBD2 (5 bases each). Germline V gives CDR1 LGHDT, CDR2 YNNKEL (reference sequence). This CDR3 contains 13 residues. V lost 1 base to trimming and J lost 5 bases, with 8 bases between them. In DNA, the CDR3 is TGTGCCAGCAGCCAAGGGGGGAAGGAGACCCAGTACTTC. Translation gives CASSQGGKETQYF.

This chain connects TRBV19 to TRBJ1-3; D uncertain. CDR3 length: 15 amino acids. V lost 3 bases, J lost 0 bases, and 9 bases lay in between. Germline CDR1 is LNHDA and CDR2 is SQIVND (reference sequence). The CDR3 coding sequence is TGTGCCAGTAGTATTATCCGGAGCTCTGGAAACACCATATATTTT. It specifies CASSIIRSSGNTIYF.

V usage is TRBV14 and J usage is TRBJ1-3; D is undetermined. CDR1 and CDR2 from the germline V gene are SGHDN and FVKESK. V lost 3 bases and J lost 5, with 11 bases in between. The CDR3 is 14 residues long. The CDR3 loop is CASSQIDERNTIYF. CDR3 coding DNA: TGTGCCAGCAGCCAGATCGACGAGAGAAACACCATATATTTT.

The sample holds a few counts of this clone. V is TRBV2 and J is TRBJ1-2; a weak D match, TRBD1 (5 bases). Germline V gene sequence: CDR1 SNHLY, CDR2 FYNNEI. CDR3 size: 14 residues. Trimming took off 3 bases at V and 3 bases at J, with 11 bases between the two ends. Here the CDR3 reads CASSDRVGDYGYTF. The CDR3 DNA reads TGTGCCAGCAGTGACAGGGTCGGAGACTATGGCTACACCTTC.